This record looks at one T cell receptor beta chain sequence and its context. The antigen is not known. The data stem from a study of cytomegalovirus exposure and HLA in healthy donors. Study outcomes and limitations: Cytomegalovirus status was reportedly diagnosed by the classifier with high specificity and sensitivity. A list of 150 to 200 TCR beta chains associated with cytomegalovirus was given. Subsequent analysis found a tendency for first-cohort TCR clusters to co-occur within the 120 or so validation repertoires. In vitro data verified a few CMV-associated chains as specific for CMV antigens.

Assay: immunoSEQ multiplex PCR; the TCRdb copy retains only in-frame clones and omits some. The sample holds more than 90,000 clones, about 87% seen once. CDR3 length equals 16 residues. In germline, CDR1 is SNHLY, CDR2 FYNNEI. J gave up 7 bases and V 7 bases, and 16 bases lay outside the gene matches. This chain links TRBV2 with TRBJ2-1; 7 nucleotides match TRBD1. The receptor was derived from a man younger than 35 in good health and CMV-seronegative. The source material was PBMCs. The CDR3 bases are TGTGCCAGCATCGACGACGGGACAGCAAACAAGAATGAGCAGTTCTTC. Translating gives CASIDDGTANKNEQFF.